This TCR beta chain was captured by sequencing in a study of T cell responses to AZD1222 COVID-19 vaccine. Repertoires were generated with immunoSEQ multiplex PCR, while TCRdb's copy carries only in-frame clones and drops some. The sample records tens of thousands of clones, about 85% being singletons. A note on this clone: The antigen remains undetermined.

V lost 5 bases to trimming and J lost 4 bases; unmatched junction nucleotides: 5. Germline-derived CDR1 and CDR2 are SGHTA and FQGTGA. The CDR3 covers 15 residues. Study-wide findings and caveats: Donors in the cohort were predominantly white British and more often female, and clonal diversity was possibly underestimated.

J is TRBJ2-3 and V is TRBV7-3; TRBD2 matches 11 bases. The source was peripheral blood, collected on day 0 of AZD1222 vaccination. This sequence originates from an adult in good health. The CDR3 region is CASSLTSGKADTQYF. CDR3 sequence (DNA): TGTGCCAGCAGCCTGACTAGCGGGAAGGCAGATACGCAGTATTTT.